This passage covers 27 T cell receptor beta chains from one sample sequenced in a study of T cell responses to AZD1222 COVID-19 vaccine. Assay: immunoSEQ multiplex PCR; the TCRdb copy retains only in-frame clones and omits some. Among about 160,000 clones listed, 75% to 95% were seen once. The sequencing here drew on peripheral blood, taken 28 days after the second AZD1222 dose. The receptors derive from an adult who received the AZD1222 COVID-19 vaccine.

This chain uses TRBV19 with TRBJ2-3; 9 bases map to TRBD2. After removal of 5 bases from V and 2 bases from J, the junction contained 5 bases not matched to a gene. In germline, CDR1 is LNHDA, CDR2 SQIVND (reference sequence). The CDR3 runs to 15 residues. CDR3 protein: CASSGSGSTTDTQYF. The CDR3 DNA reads TGTGCCAGTAGTGGTAGCGGGAGTACCACAGATACGCAGTATTTT.

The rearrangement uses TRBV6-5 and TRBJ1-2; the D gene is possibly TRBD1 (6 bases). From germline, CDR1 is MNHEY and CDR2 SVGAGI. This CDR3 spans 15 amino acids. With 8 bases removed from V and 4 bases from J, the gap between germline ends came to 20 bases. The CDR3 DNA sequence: TGTGCCAGCGTCCTCGGGGGGGGGCGCAGCTATGGCTACACCTTC. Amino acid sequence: CASVLGGGRSYGYTF.

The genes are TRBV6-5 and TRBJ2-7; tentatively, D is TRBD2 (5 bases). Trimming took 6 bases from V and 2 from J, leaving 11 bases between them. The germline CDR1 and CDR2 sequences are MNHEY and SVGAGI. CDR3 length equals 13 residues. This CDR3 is CASSRTSPYEQYF. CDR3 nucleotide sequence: TGTGCCAGCAGCCGTACTAGTCCCTACGAGCAGTACTTC.

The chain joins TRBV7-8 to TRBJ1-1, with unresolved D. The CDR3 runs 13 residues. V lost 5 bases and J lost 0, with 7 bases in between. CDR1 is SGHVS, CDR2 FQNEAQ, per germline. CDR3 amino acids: CASSISLNTEAFF. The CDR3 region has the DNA TGTGCCAGCAGCATAAGCCTGAACACTGAAGCTTTCTTT.

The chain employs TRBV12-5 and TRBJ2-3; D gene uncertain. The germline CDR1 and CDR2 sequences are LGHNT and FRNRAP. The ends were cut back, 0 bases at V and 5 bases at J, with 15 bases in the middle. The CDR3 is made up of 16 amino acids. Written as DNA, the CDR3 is TGTGCTAGTGGTTTGGTCGTGTCAGGTCAAGGAGATACGCAGTATTTT. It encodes CASGLVVSGQGDTQYF.

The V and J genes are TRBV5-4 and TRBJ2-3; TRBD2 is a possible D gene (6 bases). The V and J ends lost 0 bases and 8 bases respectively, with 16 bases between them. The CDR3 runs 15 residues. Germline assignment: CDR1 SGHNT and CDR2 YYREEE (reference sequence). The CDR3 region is CASSLGRRDGGTQYF. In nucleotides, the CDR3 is TGTGCCAGCAGCTTGGGGAGGAGGGATGGGGGTACGCAGTATTTT.

CDR3 amino acids: CASSIDYAGLAGGPREQFF. Here the CDR3 DNA reads TGTGCCAGTAGTATAGATTATGCCGGACTAGCGGGAGGGCCCCGAGAGCAGTTCTTC. V gene TRBV19 combines with J gene TRBJ2-1, with 15 bases matching TRBD2. The V and J ends lost 0 bases and 10 bases, in that order; junction bases with no gene match: 13. Germline CDR1 and CDR2: LNHDA and SQIVND (reference sequence). CDR3 length: 19 residues.

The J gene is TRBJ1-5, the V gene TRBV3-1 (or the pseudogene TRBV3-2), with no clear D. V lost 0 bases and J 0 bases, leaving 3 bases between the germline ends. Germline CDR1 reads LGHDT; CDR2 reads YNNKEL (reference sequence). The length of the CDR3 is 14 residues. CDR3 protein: CASSQDVSNQPQHF. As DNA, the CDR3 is TGTGCCAGCAGCCAAGATGTTAGCAATCAGCCCCAGCATTTT.

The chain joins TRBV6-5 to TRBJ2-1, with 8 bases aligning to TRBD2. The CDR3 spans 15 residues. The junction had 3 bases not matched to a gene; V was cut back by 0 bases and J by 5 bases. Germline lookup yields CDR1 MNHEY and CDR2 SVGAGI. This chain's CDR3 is CASSYSREAHNEQFF. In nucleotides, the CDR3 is TGTGCCAGCAGTTACTCGCGGGAGGCCCACAATGAGCAGTTCTTC.

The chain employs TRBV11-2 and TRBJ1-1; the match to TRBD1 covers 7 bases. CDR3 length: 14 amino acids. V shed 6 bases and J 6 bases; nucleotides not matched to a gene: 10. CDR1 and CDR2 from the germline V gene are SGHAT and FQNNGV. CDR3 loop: CASRLTTGASEAFF. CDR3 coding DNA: TGTGCCAGCAGACTTACAACAGGGGCCTCTGAAGCTTTCTTT.

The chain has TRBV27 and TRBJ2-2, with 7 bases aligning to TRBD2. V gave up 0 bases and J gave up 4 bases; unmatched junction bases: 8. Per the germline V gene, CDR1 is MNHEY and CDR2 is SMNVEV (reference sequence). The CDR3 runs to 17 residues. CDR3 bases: TGTGCCAGCAGTTTATCGATCGGGTCTAGCGGCACCGGGGAGCTGTTTTTT. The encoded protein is CASSLSIGSSGTGELFF.

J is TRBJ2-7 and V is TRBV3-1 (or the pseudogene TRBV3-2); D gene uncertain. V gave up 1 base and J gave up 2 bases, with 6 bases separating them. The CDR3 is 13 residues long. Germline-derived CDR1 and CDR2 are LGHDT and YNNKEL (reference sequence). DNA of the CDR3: TGTGCCAGCAGCCAAGTTGCAGCCTACGAGCAGTACTTC. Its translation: CASSQVAAYEQYF.

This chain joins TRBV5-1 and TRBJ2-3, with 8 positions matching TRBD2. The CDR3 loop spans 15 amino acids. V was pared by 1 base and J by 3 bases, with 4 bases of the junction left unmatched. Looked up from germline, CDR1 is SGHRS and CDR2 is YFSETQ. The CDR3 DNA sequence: TGCGCCAGCAGCTTGCTCAGCGGGAGTACAGATACGCAGTATTTT. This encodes CASSLLSGSTDTQYF.

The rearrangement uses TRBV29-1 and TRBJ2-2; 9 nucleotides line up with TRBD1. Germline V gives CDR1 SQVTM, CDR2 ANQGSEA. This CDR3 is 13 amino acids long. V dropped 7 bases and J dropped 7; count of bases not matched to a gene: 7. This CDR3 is CSAGQGQSGELFF. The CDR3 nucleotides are TGCAGCGCCGGACAGGGGCAAAGCGGGGAGCTGTTTTTT.

The CDR3, as DNA: TGTGCCAGCAGCTCGGCGAACGGAAACACCATATATTTT. This sequence encodes CASSSANGNTIYF. This sequence joins TRBV5-5 and TRBJ1-3; D remains unclear. Germline values: CDR1 SGHKS, CDR2 YYEKEE (reference sequence). CDR3 length equals 13 residues. V lost 3 bases to trimming and J lost 4 bases, with 8 bases between them.

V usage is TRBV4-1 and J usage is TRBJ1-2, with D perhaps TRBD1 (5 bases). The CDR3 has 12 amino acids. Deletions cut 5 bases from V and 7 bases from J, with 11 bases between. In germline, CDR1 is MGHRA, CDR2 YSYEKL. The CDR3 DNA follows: TGCGCCAGCAGCGAGAAGGGGAGTGGCTACACCTTC. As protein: CASSEKGSGYTF.

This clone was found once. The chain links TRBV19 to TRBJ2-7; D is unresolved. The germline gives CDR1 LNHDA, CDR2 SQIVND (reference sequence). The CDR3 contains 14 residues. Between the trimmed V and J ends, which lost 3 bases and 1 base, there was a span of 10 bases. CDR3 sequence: CASSISGFSYEQYF. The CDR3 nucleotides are TGTGCCAGTAGTATTAGTGGCTTTTCCTACGAGCAGTACTTC.

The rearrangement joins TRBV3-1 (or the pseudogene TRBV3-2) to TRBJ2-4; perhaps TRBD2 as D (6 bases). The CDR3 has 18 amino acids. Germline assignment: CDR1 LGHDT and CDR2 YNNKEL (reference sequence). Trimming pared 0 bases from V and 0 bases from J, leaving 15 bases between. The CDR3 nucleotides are TGTGCCAGCAGCCAAGAGAGCCCTGGGACTCTAGCCAAAAACATTCAGTACTTC. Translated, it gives CASSQESPGTLAKNIQYF.

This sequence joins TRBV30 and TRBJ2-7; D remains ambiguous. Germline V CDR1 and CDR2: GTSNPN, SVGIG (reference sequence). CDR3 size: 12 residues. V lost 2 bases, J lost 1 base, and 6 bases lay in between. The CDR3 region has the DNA TGTGCCTGGAGTCAGGAATCCTACGAGCAGTACTTC. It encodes CAWSQESYEQYF.

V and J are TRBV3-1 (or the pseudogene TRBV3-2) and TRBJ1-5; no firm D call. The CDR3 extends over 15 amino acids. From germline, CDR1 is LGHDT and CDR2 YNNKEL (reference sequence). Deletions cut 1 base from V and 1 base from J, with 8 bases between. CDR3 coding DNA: TGTGCCAGCAGCCAAGGAATAGGCAGCAATCAGCCCCAGCATTTT. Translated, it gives CASSQGIGSNQPQHF.

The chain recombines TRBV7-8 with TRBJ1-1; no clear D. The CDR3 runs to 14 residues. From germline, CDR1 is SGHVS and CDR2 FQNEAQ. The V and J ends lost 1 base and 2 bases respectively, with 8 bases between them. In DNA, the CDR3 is TGTGCCAGCAGCTTAGGGGGTAGAAACACTGAAGCTTTCTTT. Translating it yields CASSLGGRNTEAFF. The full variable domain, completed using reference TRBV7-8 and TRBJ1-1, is GAGVSQSPRYKVAKRGQDVALRCDPISGHVSLFWYQQALGQGPEFLTYFQNEAQLDKSGLPSDRFFAERPEGSVSTLKIQRTQQEDSAVYLCASSLGGRNTEAFFGQGTRLTVV.

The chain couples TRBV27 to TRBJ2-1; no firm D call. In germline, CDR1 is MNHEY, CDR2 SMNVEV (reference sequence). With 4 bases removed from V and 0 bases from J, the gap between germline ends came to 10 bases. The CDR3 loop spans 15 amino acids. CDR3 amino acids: CASSSYRGSYNEQFF. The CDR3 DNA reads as TGTGCCAGCAGTTCCTACAGAGGCTCCTACAATGAGCAGTTCTTC.

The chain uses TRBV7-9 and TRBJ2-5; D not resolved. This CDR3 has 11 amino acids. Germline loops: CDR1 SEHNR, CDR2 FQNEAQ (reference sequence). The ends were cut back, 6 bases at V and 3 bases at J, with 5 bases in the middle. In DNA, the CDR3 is TGTGCCAGCAGTCATAAAGAGACCCAGTACTTC. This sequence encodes CASSHKETQYF.

For the CDR3, the DNA is TGTGCCAGCAGGGACACCTCCGTCACTGAAGCTTTCTTT. Encoded protein: CASRDTSVTEAFF. The rearrangement uses TRBV25-1 and TRBJ1-1, with D possibly being TRBD1 (5 bases). The V gene's germline CDR1 is MGHDK and CDR2 SYGVNS. The CDR3 contains 13 residues. Trimming stripped 6 bases from V and 4 bases from J, with 12 bases between.

In DNA form, the CDR3 reads TGTGCCAGCAGCCCCCAGGGGGGGTGGGCACGTGGCTACACCTTC. Protein product: CASSPQGGWARGYTF. V gene TRBV6-2 or TRBV6-3 combines with J gene TRBJ1-2; 7 bases map to TRBD1. Germline V CDR1 and CDR2: MNHEY, SVGEGT. The CDR3 loop spans 15 amino acids. Unmatched junction bases numbered 14, after V lost 6 bases and J lost 7 bases.

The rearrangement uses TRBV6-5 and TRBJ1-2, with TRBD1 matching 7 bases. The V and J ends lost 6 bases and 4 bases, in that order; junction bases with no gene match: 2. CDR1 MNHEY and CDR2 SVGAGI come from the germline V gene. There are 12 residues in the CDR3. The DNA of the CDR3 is TGTGCCAGCAGCACAGGGGCCTATGGCTACACCTTC. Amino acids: CASSTGAYGYTF.

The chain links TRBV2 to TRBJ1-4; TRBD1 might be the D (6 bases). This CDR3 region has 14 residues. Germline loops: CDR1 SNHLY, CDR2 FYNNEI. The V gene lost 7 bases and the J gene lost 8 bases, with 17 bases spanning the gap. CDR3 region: CASTFPGAGEKLFF. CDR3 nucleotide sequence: TGTGCCAGCACTTTTCCAGGGGCCGGGGAAAAACTGTTTTTT.